The 18 T cell receptor beta chains below all came from one sample that was sequenced in a study of blood T cell repertoires in COVID-19. Generated by immunoSEQ multiplex PCR, the TCRdb table keeps only in-frame clones and is missing some. The sample includes 60,000 to 85,000 clones, approximately 85% of them seen just once. The sequencing sample was made of peripheral blood. The receptors were gathered from a man between 65 and 80 years old with acute or convalescent COVID-19.

The chain couples TRBV21-1 to TRBJ2-1; the table's D gene call, TRBD2, was not cross checked with the DNA. TRBV21-1 is a pseudogene. CDR3 length: 21 residues. The DNA of the CDR3 is TGTGCCAGCAGCCTTCGGACCGGGAACGATTCGTGGGGATTCTCCTACAATGAGCAGTTCTTC. Its translation: CASSLRTGNDSWGFSYNEQFF.

The chain combines TRBV6-5 with TRBJ2-1; D is undetermined. From germline, CDR1 is MNHEY and CDR2 SVGAGI. The CDR3 is made up of 12 amino acids. Trimming cost V 10 bases and J 9 bases, with 16 bases left between them. The CDR3 sequence: CATKTSLGEQFF. DNA of the CDR3: TGTGCCACCAAGACTTCGCTGGGTGAGCAGTTCTTC.

This rearrangement joins TRBV19 to TRBJ1-4, with D perhaps TRBD1 (5 bases). The CDR3 is made up of 14 amino acids. From germline, CDR1 is LNHDA and CDR2 SQIVND (reference sequence). V lost 5 bases to trimming and J lost 3 bases, with 10 bases between them. The CDR3 loop reads CASSLQGSNEKLFF. The CDR3 nucleotides read TGTGCCAGTAGTCTCCAGGGCTCTAATGAAAAACTGTTTTTT.

The V and J genes are TRBV15 and TRBJ1-1, with 9 bases identical to TRBD1. Trimming removed 1 base from V and 7 bases from J; junction bases left unmatched: 4. Germline loops: CDR1 LNHNV, CDR2 YYDKDF (reference sequence). CDR3 length: 14 residues. The CDR3 sequence is CATSRAGTGIEAFF. CDR3 DNA: TGTGCCACCAGCAGAGCCGGGACAGGGATTGAAGCTTTCTTT.

In its sample, this clone was seen a few times. This chain links TRBV20-1 with TRBJ2-5; D unresolved. The CDR3 consists of 11 residues. V lost 8 bases and J lost 0, with 7 bases in between. CDR1 and CDR2 (germline): DFQATT, SNEGSKA (reference sequence). The CDR3 loop reads CSPTNQETQYF. As DNA, the CDR3 is TGCAGTCCGACAAACCAAGAGACCCAGTACTTC.

This clone turned up a few times. V is TRBV5-4 and J is TRBJ1-1, with a weak D call TRBD1 (6 bases). The CDR3 contains 15 residues. Germline CDR1 and CDR2: SGHNT and YYREEE (reference sequence). V was cut by 4 bases and J by 2 bases, with 15 bases left in between. The CDR3 reads CASSPRTVSNTEAFF. The CDR3 nucleotides are TGTGCCAGCAGCCCTCGGACAGTTTCAAACACTGAAGCTTTCTTT. Based on the CDR3 plus reference TRBV5-4 and TRBJ1-1, the full variable domain is ETGVTQSPTHLIKTRGQQVTLRCSSQSGHNTVSWYQQALGQGPQFIFQYYREEENGRGNFPPRFSGLQFPNYSSELNVNALELDDSALYLCASSPRTVSNTEAFFGQGTRLTVV.

The rearrangement uses TRBV5-1 and TRBJ2-3; a weak D match, TRBD1 (5 bases). V lost 4 bases to trimming and J lost 1 base, with 13 bases between them. The CDR3 has 15 residues. From germline, CDR1 is SGHRS and CDR2 YFSETQ. CDR3 amino acids: CASSPIGRGTDTQYF. As DNA, the CDR3 is TGCGCCAGCAGCCCGATAGGCAGGGGCACAGATACGCAGTATTTT.

V gene TRBV5-1 combines with J gene TRBJ2-3; 15 bases fit TRBD2. Trimming took 4 bases from V and 5 from J; bases not matched to a gene: 11. This CDR3 has 18 residues. CDR1 and CDR2 from the germline V gene are SGHRS and YFSETQ. In DNA form, the CDR3 reads TGCGCCAGCAGCCCACCCGGGGGACTAGCGGGGGGCATAGATACGCAGTATTTT. This encodes CASSPPGGLAGGIDTQYF.

For the CDR3, the DNA is TGTGCCAGCAGCACACAGGGGGTTTATGGCTACACCTTC. It encodes CASSTQGVYGYTF. The genes are TRBV5-4 and TRBJ1-2; 8 bases map to TRBD1. Germline lookup yields CDR1 SGHNT and CDR2 YYREEE (reference sequence). The length of the CDR3 is 13 residues. The V gene end was trimmed by 4 bases and the J gene end by 5 bases; junction bases not matched to a gene: 4. The whole variable domain, remainder taken from reference TRBV5-4 and TRBJ1-2, is ETGVTQSPTHLIKTRGQQVTLRCSSQSGHNTVSWYQQALGQGPQFIFQYYREEENGRGNFPPRFSGLQFPNYSSELNVNALELDDSALYLCASSTQGVYGYTFGSGTRLTVV.

CDR3 sequence reads: CASSLIPGLAGDTQYF. In nucleotides, the CDR3 is TGCGCCAGCAGCTTGATACCGGGACTAGCAGGAGATACGCAGTATTTT. The chain combines TRBV5-1 with TRBJ2-3; 9 bases agree with TRBD2. CDR3 size: 16 residues. V trimming: 1 base; J trimming: 5 bases; junction bases outside the gene matches: 8. Looked up from germline, CDR1 is SGHRS and CDR2 is YFSETQ.

This sequence joins TRBV5-1 and TRBJ2-5; TRBD1 matches at 11 bases. The CDR3 is 15 residues long. V gave up 4 bases and J gave up 5 bases; unmatched junction bases: 7. The germline gives CDR1 SGHRS, CDR2 YFSETQ. CDR3 sequence reads: CASSHRTGGKETQYF. DNA for the CDR3: TGCGCCAGCAGCCATAGGACAGGGGGCAAGGAGACCCAGTACTTC.

CDR3 nucleotide sequence: TGTGCCATCAGCCATCGGGGACAGGCGGGGAACACCGGGGAGCTGTTTTTT. Amino acid sequence: CAISHRGQAGNTGELFF. The chain employs TRBV10-3 and TRBJ2-2, with 8 bases matching TRBD1. The ends lost 6 bases at V and 1 base at J; junction bases unmatched: 10. CDR3 length: 17 residues. Germline CDR1 and CDR2: ENHRY and SYGVKD.

A word on this clone: In the same sample, other DNA sequences code for this CDR3. The chain joins TRBV7-2 to TRBJ2-7; D is unresolved. V was pared by 5 bases and J by 2 bases, with 4 bases between. Germline V gene lookup returns CDR1 SGHTA and CDR2 FQGNSA. The CDR3 extends over 11 amino acids. The CDR3: CASSPAYEQYF. CDR3 nucleotide sequence: TGTGCCAGCAGCCCGGCCTACGAGCAGTACTTC.

V is TRBV11-2 and J is TRBJ2-7, with TRBD2 matching 8 bases. V trimming: 5 bases; J trimming: 6 bases; junction bases outside the gene matches: 9. Germline V gene sequence: CDR1 SGHAT, CDR2 FQNNGV. The CDR3 has 14 amino acids. CDR3 loop: CASSLGLGFLEQYF. DNA for the CDR3: TGTGCCAGCAGCCTGGGACTAGGGTTCCTCGAGCAGTACTTC. The full variable domain, its missing parts supplied by reference TRBV11-2 and TRBJ2-7, is EAGVAQSPRYKIIEKRQSVAFWCNPISGHATLYWYQQILGQGPKLLIQFQNNGVVDDSQLPKDRFSAERLKGVDSTLKIQPAKLEDSAVYLCASSLGLGFLEQYFGPGTRLTVT.

The chain carries TRBV28 and TRBJ1-5; 7 bases are a match to TRBD1. Germline V gives CDR1 MDHEN, CDR2 SYDVKM. This CDR3 has 14 residues. V trimming: 4 bases; J trimming: 10 bases; junction bases outside the gene matches: 10. The CDR3 nucleotides are TGTGCCAGCAGTTCCGGGACAGTAACTCGTCCCCAGCATTTT. Its protein is CASSSGTVTRPQHF.

In nucleotides, the CDR3 is TGTGCCAGCAGTTTAACTGTGTCCACTGAAGCTTTCTTT. It encodes CASSLTVSTEAFF. The genes are TRBV12-3 or TRBV12-4 and TRBJ1-1; no reliable D call. The CDR3 has 13 residues. Trimming took 2 bases from V and 4 from J, leaving 8 bases between them.

The genes are TRBV2 and TRBJ2-2; perhaps TRBD2 as D (6 bases). This CDR3 contains 15 residues. Deletions cut 8 bases from V and 4 bases from J, with 17 bases between. Germline lookup yields CDR1 SNHLY and CDR2 FYNNEI. The CDR3 protein is CASLEAQGLTGELFF. The CDR3 DNA reads as TGTGCCAGCCTCGAGGCCCAGGGACTCACCGGGGAGCTGTTTTTT.

A few counts support this clone. This sequence joins TRBV19 and TRBJ2-7; D call uncertain. Trimming removed 0 bases at V and 9 bases at J, with 15 bases between. Germline loops: CDR1 LNHDA, CDR2 SQIVND (reference sequence). This CDR3 comprises 14 residues. In nucleotides, the CDR3 is TGTGCCAGTAGTATAGAACCCGGAGAGGTCGCGCAGTACTTC. This codes for CASSIEPGEVAQYF.